Below are 24 T cell receptor beta chains sequenced from a single sample in a study of T cells expressing NK-cell markers. One entry per CDR3 protein, without DNA, is what TCRdb gives after re-calling the 5' RACE reads. The sample table includes about 450,000 distinct CDR3 sequences. Sequenced: blood T cells: a sorted CD56 or NKG2C T cell subset, CD4+ or CD8+ T cells, or bulk PBMC T cells (not recorded which). All receptors derive from a woman between 18 and 75 years old in good health.

The chain has TRBV5-1 and TRBJ2-7; TCRdb selects TRBD2, and the lack of DNA leaves this call unchecked. Germline values: CDR1 SGHRS, CDR2 YFSETQ. The CDR3 totals 14 residues. The chain's CDR3 is CASSETGGRHEQYF.

The gene calls are TRBV5-1 and TRBJ2-3; TCRdb selects TRBD2, and the lack of DNA leaves this call unchecked. Looked up from germline, CDR1 is SGHRS and CDR2 is YFSETQ. The CDR3 covers 13 residues. The CDR3 loop is CASTTARAERQYF.

CDR3 in amino acids: CASSESPEIQYF. The chain couples TRBV7-2 to TRBJ2-4; TCRdb's D call of TRBD1 is untestable without DNA. The CDR3 is made up of 12 amino acids. The germline V gene encodes CDR1 SGHTA and CDR2 FQGNSA.

The CDR3 is CASSEGQLFEKLFF. The chain combines TRBV5-6 with TRBJ1-4; TCRdb's assignment of TRBD1 cannot be checked, as there is no DNA. Germline lookup yields CDR1 SGHDT and CDR2 YYEEEE. The CDR3 covers 14 residues.

This chain joins TRBV24-1 and TRBJ2-1. The CDR3 runs to 11 residues. Germline CDR1 and CDR2: KGHDR and SFDVKD. CDR3 sequence: CATSAYNEQFF.

V and J are TRBV30 and TRBJ1-2; TCRdb designates TRBD1, a call that cannot be tested without DNA. CDR3 size: 11 residues. Germline assignment: CDR1 GTSNPN and CDR2 SVGIG (reference sequence). CDR3 sequence: CAWSSQGGYTF.

This chain links TRBV4-3 with TRBJ2-5. The germline CDR1 and CDR2 sequences are LGHNA and YSLEER. The CDR3 extends over 14 amino acids. CDR3 amino acids: CASSQDYTQETQYF.

CDR3 sequence reads: CSVVTGPMGQYF. V is TRBV29-1 and J is TRBJ2-7; TCRdb indicates TRBD2, and absent DNA this call remains unverified. Germline values: CDR1 SQVTM, CDR2 ANQGSEA. The CDR3 loop spans 12 amino acids.

This chain links TRBV30 with TRBJ2-1; absent DNA, TCRdb's TRBD2 call cannot be checked. The CDR3 is 15 residues long. Germline V CDR1 and CDR2: GTSNPN, SVGIG (reference sequence). The CDR3 loop reads CAWSSAGQGKNEQFF.

The CDR3 region is CASSYDPLYEQYF. V and J are TRBV6-6 and TRBJ2-7; the TCRdb call, TRBD1, lacks DNA for checking. The CDR3 loop spans 13 amino acids. Germline lookup yields CDR1 MNHNY and CDR2 SVGAGI (reference sequence).

This sequence joins TRBV12-3 or TRBV12-4 and TRBJ2-5; the TCRdb D gene call, TRBD1, has no DNA to confirm it. The CDR3 has 14 residues. CDR3 protein: CASSRSGQQETQYF.

The chain links TRBV7-2 to TRBJ1-4. The CDR3 has 15 residues. Germline CDR1 and CDR2: SGHTA and FQGNSA. This chain's CDR3 is CASSLVVRAGEKLFF. Filled out from reference TRBV7-2 and TRBJ1-4, the complete variable domain reads GAGVSQSPSNKVTEKGKDVELRCDPISGHTALYWYRQSLGQGLEFLIYFQGNSAPDKSGLPSDRFSAERTGGSVSTLTIQRTQQEDSAVYLCASSLVVRAGEKLFFGSGTQLSVL.

The V gene is TRBV4-2, the J gene TRBJ2-3; as DNA is missing, the TRBD2 call by TCRdb cannot be tested. CDR1 and CDR2 from the germline V gene are LGHNA and YNFKEQ. The CDR3 runs 17 residues. CDR3 in amino acids: CASSQVNSGGRTDTQYF.

The chain joins TRBV29-1 to TRBJ2-5; there is no DNA to check the TCRdb D call of TRBD2. Germline V gene lookup returns CDR1 SQVTM and CDR2 ANQGSEA. There are 15 residues in the CDR3. This CDR3 is CSVEGRAGVQETQYF.

The chain combines TRBV6-1 with TRBJ2-1; the TCRdb D gene call, TRBD2, has no DNA to confirm it. This CDR3 spans 16 amino acids. Germline loops: CDR1 MNHNS, CDR2 SASEGT. The CDR3 loop reads CASKESFLAGGAEQFF.

CDR3 amino acids: CASRRLAGTGELFF. The rearrangement uses TRBV12-3 or TRBV12-4 and TRBJ2-2; TCRdb returns TRBD2, unconfirmable since there is no DNA. The CDR3 spans 14 residues.

The rearrangement joins TRBV4-2 to TRBJ2-3; absent DNA, TCRdb's TRBD1 call cannot be checked. Germline lookup yields CDR1 LGHNA and CDR2 YNFKEQ. The CDR3 totals 14 residues. CDR3 amino acids: CASSPLAGGDTQYF.

The gene calls are TRBV7-2 and TRBJ2-2. From germline, CDR1 is SGHTA and CDR2 FQGNSA. The CDR3 consists of 15 residues. CDR3 amino acids: CASSLHRANTGELFF. Full variable domain (outside the CDR3, taken from reference TRBV7-2 and TRBJ2-2): GAGVSQSPSNKVTEKGKDVELRCDPISGHTALYWYRQSLGQGLEFLIYFQGNSAPDKSGLPSDRFSAERTGGSVSTLTIQRTQQEDSAVYLCASSLHRANTGELFFGEGSRLTVL.

This chain links TRBV4-3 with TRBJ2-3. The CDR3 is made up of 15 amino acids. The V gene's germline CDR1 is LGHNA and CDR2 YSLEER. The CDR3 region is CASSLGMGDVGGQYF.

The V gene is TRBV7-9, the J gene TRBJ2-1; TCRdb selects TRBD1, and the lack of DNA leaves this call unchecked. The CDR3 has 17 amino acids. Germline V gene sequence: CDR1 SEHNR, CDR2 FQNEAQ (reference sequence). The CDR3 is CASSLFHNRGGNNEQFF.

The chain uses TRBV29-1 and TRBJ2-1; the D gene TCRdb calls, TRBD2, cannot be checked with no DNA. Per germline, CDR1 SQVTM and CDR2 ANQGSEA. This CDR3 contains 16 residues. CDR3 residues: CSVSRGSLSTYNEQFF.

This chain connects TRBV9 to TRBJ2-4; TCRdb picks TRBD1, but there is no DNA to check that call. CDR3 length: 22 residues. CDR1 and CDR2 from the germline V gene are SGDLS and YYNGEE. The CDR3 protein is CASSVGDAGKQGRLTAKNIQYF.

The chain links TRBV30 to TRBJ2-3; with no DNA, the TCRdb D assignment of TRBD2 cannot be verified. Germline CDR1 GTSNPN, CDR2 SVGIG (reference sequence). The CDR3 loop spans 14 amino acids. The CDR3 is CAWSVAGYTDTQYF.

CDR3 amino acids: CASSSREGSSYEQYF. The chain has TRBV28 and TRBJ2-7; TCRdb proposes TRBD2, but this gene call is untestable without DNA. The germline CDR1 and CDR2 sequences are MDHEN and SYDVKM. The CDR3 runs to 15 residues.